This entry lists 10 T cell receptor beta chains sequenced from one sample in a study of cytomegalovirus exposure and HLA in healthy donors. PCR employed 60 Vbeta and 13 Jbeta primers. Only in-frame clones appear in the TCRdb table, and some are missing; sequencing was by immunoSEQ multiplex PCR. The table records about 180,000 clones, roughly 86% of them present only once. Material: PBMCs. These receptors all come from a girl aged 10 to 17 in good health and CMV-seropositive.

The J gene is TRBJ1-1, the V gene TRBV6-1; D is ambiguous. Germline V gives CDR1 MNHNS, CDR2 SASEGT. Trimming shortened V by 3 bases and J by 4 bases, and 9 bases separated the two germline ends. This CDR3 spans 13 amino acids. Here the CDR3 DNA reads TGTGCCAGCAGTGACCCCTTTCGCACTGAAGCTTTCTTT. Residues: CASSDPFRTEAFF.

The CDR3 DNA is TGTGCCAGCAGCCCCAGGGGCGTGCACTATGGCTACACCTTC. Its protein product is CASSPRGVHYGYTF. The chain links TRBV7-2 to TRBJ1-2; maybe TRBD1 (6 bases). V lost 5 bases and J lost 3, with 13 bases in between. The CDR3 is 14 amino acids. Germline V lookup: CDR1 SGHTA, CDR2 FQGNSA.

The gene calls are TRBV4-1 and TRBJ1-1, with D unclear. The CDR3 spans 14 residues. V gave up 6 bases and J gave up 0 bases, with 11 bases separating them. Germline-derived CDR1 and CDR2 are MGHRA and YSYEKL. The CDR3 DNA is TGCGCCAGCAGACACGTCGGGATGAACACTGAAGCTTTCTTT. This codes for CASRHVGMNTEAFF.

This rearrangement joins TRBV18 to TRBJ1-2; no reliable D call. CDR1 and CDR2 from the germline V gene are KGHSH and LQKENI. This CDR3 spans 15 amino acids. V was shortened by 6 bases and J by 7 bases, with 21 bases between the two germline ends. This chain's CDR3 is CASSRSYGDSGGYTF. The CDR3 bases are TGTGCCAGCTCCCGATCTTACGGGGATTCGGGTGGCTACACCTTC.

In this sample, this clone turned up once. The rearrangement joins TRBV5-1 to TRBJ1-1, with 9 bases matching TRBD1. Germline loops: CDR1 SGHRS, CDR2 YFSETQ. CDR3 length equals 13 residues. V lost 7 bases, J lost 4 bases, and 5 bases stayed unmatched. The CDR3 protein is CASARDRATEAFF. The DNA for the CDR3 is TGCGCCAGCGCCCGGGACAGGGCCACTGAAGCTTTCTTT.

This clone was observed a single time. The chain employs TRBV6-5 and TRBJ2-4; 9 nucleotides match TRBD1. J gave up 4 bases and V 2 bases, and 3 bases lay outside the gene matches. Looked up from germline, CDR1 is MNHEY and CDR2 is SVGAGI. CDR3 length: 15 amino acids. Here the CDR3 DNA reads TGTGCCAGCAGTTACCCCGGGACAGGGAAAAACATTCAGTACTTC. This sequence encodes CASSYPGTGKNIQYF.

The chain is built from TRBV7-6 and TRBJ1-2; 7 bases agree with TRBD1. Germline CDR1 SGHVS, CDR2 FNYEAQ. J lost 0 bases, V lost 2 bases, and 9 bases had no gene match. This CDR3 is built from 17 residues. The CDR3: CASSLRDKGAPNYGYTF. DNA of the CDR3: TGTGCCAGCAGCTTACGGGACAAGGGGGCCCCTAACTATGGCTACACCTTC.

This chain joins TRBV28 and TRBJ2-7; tentatively, D is TRBD1 (5 bases). V shed 2 bases and J shed 5 bases, with 16 bases lying between them. This CDR3 is 15 amino acids long. CDR1 and CDR2 from the germline V gene are MDHEN and SYDVKM. CDR3 protein: CASSLAPRVIHEQYF. CDR3 bases: TGTGCCAGCAGTTTAGCTCCCAGGGTTATTCACGAGCAGTACTTC.

The genes are TRBV6-6 and TRBJ1-1; perhaps TRBD1 as D (5 bases). CDR1 and CDR2 (germline): MNHNY, SVGAGI (reference sequence). Trimming took off 2 bases at V and 8 bases at J, with 9 bases between the two ends. The CDR3 sequence is 12 residues long. The CDR3 DNA sequence: TGTGCCAGCAGTTACGGAGACAGAGAAGCTTTCTTT. It codes for CASSYGDREAFF.

The chain joins TRBV15 to TRBJ1-1; D is uncertain. This CDR3 region has 15 residues. CDR1 and CDR2 (germline): LNHNV, YYDKDF (reference sequence). V gave up 5 bases and J gave up 8 bases, with 21 bases separating them. The DNA of the CDR3 is TGTGCCACCAGCCCTGGTGTGACGGGAGATCAGGAAGCTTTCTTT. This codes for CATSPGVTGDQEAFF.